The sequence of this TCR beta chain was determined in a study of T cells in Graves' hyperthyroidism and ophthalmopathy. Study conclusions and caveats: A median 6.5 months before onset, the model predicted ophthalmopathy. A model of 13 V-J pairs discriminated ophthalmopathy from stable hyperthyroidism.

The CDR3 spans 16 residues. The V gene's germline CDR1 is SEHNR and CDR2 FQNEAQ (reference sequence). V lost 6 bases, J lost 6 bases, and 9 bases stayed unmatched. Stability of Graves' hyperthyroidism was defined as absent ophthalmopathy progression within 18 months. Exclusion followed for patients with uncontrolled infection, other autoimmune disease, pregnancy or lactation. Researchers amplified the TCR beta CDR3 regions from RNA transcripts. First-round RT-PCR of the TCR CDR3 relied on the HTBI primer set. TCRdb reprocessed the multiplex PCR reads via MiXCR and lists one record per CDR3 protein. The profile shows 500,000 to 750,000 distinct CDR3 sequences, about 45% of them singletons. About this clonotype itself: No antigen is known for it.

Sequencing used peripheral blood or thyroid tissue (not recorded which). The TCR was taken from a woman aged 18-30 years with Graves' hyperthyroidism. The chain recombines TRBV7-9 with TRBJ2-2; TRBD2 agrees at 11 bases. The CDR3: CASRPIAGGSPGELFF. For the CDR3, the DNA is TGTGCCAGCAGACCCATAGCGGGAGGGAGCCCCGGGGAGCTGTTTTTT. The complete variable domain, with remaining parts taken from reference TRBV7-9 and TRBJ2-2, reads DTGVSQNPRHKITKRGQNVTFRCDPISEHNRLYWYRQTLGQGPEFLTYFQNEAQLEKSRLLSDRFSAERPKGSFSTLEIQRTEQGDSAMYLCASRPIAGGSPGELFFGEGSRLTVL.